Presented here are 18 T cell receptor beta chains from one specimen sequenced in a study of a mutant IDH1 vaccine in newly diagnosed glioma. The time point here: week 11, during vaccination. It was 300 ug of mutant IDH1 20-mer peptide that made up each vaccine dose, given with topical imiquimod. The method was immunoSEQ multiplex PCR; TCRdb's version includes in-frame clones alone and lacks a portion of them. The repertoire holds roughly 60,000 clones, with less than 85% as singletons. The antigens for these receptors are not known. This specimen consisted of PBMCs, obtained from a glioma patient whose treatment included an IDH1 peptide vaccine. The origin of the receptors is a young man with glioma.

The chain couples TRBV18 to TRBJ1-2; 7 nucleotides line up with TRBD1. Unmatched junction bases numbered 5, after V lost 1 base and J lost 6 bases. Germline CDR1 KGHSH, CDR2 LQKENI. The CDR3 consists of 14 residues. The DNA of the CDR3 is TGTGCCAGCTCACCACGCAGGGGGGAGGATGGCTACACCTTC. Translated, it gives CASSPRRGEDGYTF.

This clone was seen a few times. The gene calls are TRBV27 and TRBJ1-1; D remains ambiguous. Trimming took 5 bases from V and 4 from J, leaving 14 bases between them. The CDR3 spans 14 residues. Germline CDR1 and CDR2: MNHEY and SMNVEV (reference sequence). CDR3 residues: CASSPSWGGTEAFF. CDR3 bases: TGTGCCAGCAGTCCATCGTGGGGAGGCACTGAAGCTTTCTTT.

The chain has TRBV29-1 and TRBJ1-2; D unclear. The CDR3 length is 12 residues. The germline V gene has CDR1 SQVTM and CDR2 ANQGSEA. V was trimmed by 6 bases and J by 7 bases, leaving 15 bases between them. The CDR3 nucleotides read TGCAGCGTCCGGACCTCAGCCGGTGGCTACACCTTC. It is translated as CSVRTSAGGYTF.

Only a few counts were recorded for this clone. The rearrangement links TRBV28 to TRBJ1-5; D is perhaps TRBD1 (6 bases). This CDR3 is 14 amino acids long. The V gene's germline CDR1 is MDHEN and CDR2 SYDVKM. Trimming took 10 bases from V and 8 from J, leaving 21 bases between them. The CDR3 spells CATSRGRLDEPQHF. CDR3 DNA: TGTGCCACCAGCCGGGGGCGACTTGATGAGCCCCAGCATTTT.

The chain uses TRBV5-1 and TRBJ2-7; D uncertain. The CDR3 spans 14 residues. V was cut by 0 bases and J by 1 base, with 8 bases left in between. Germline V CDR1 and CDR2: SGHRS, YFSETQ. In DNA form, the CDR3 reads TGCGCCAGCAGCTTGGCGGCTCAGTCCTACGAGCAGTACTTC. It is translated as CASSLAAQSYEQYF. Looking up the rest from reference TRBV5-1 and TRBJ2-7 gives the full variable domain: KAGVTQTPRYLIKTRGQQVTLSCSPISGHRSVSWYQQTPGQGLQFLFEYFSETQRNKGNFPGRFSGRQFSNSRSEMNVSTLELGDSALYLCASSLAAQSYEQYFGPGTRLTVT.

The rearrangement uses TRBV7-9 and TRBJ1-4; D gene unclear. V shed 5 bases and J shed 3 bases, with 13 bases lying between them. This CDR3 spans 15 amino acids. Germline V gene data show CDR1 as SEHNR and CDR2 as FQNEAQ (reference sequence). The CDR3 DNA is TGTGCCAGCAGCCGGGGAGATGGCTCTAATGAAAAACTGTTTTTT. Amino acid sequence: CASSRGDGSNEKLFF.

The rearrangement uses TRBV6-6 and TRBJ1-5, with D possibly TRBD1 on 5 matching bases. This CDR3 has 15 residues. V was shortened by 5 bases and J by 0 bases, with 11 bases between the two germline ends. Germline V gene data show CDR1 as MNHNY and CDR2 as SVGAGI (reference sequence). The CDR3 nucleotides read TGTGCCAGCAGTCGGGACCGATCTAGCAATCAGCCCCAGCATTTT. Protein: CASSRDRSSNQPQHF.

This chain uses TRBV28 with TRBJ2-1, with D possibly TRBD2 on 5 matching bases. This CDR3 contains 11 residues. V dropped 6 bases and J dropped 10 bases, with 10 bases sitting between them. Germline assignment: CDR1 MDHEN and CDR2 SYDVKM. The CDR3 DNA reads TGTGCCAGCAGCGGGATACCCGAGCAGTTCTTC. It is translated as CASSGIPEQFF.

The table lists this clone with a count of one. This chain joins TRBV2 and TRBJ2-3, with TRBD2 matching over 7 bases. V lost 5 bases, J lost 1 base, and 9 bases stayed unmatched. Per the germline V gene, CDR1 is SNHLY and CDR2 is FYNNEI. This CDR3 has 16 amino acids. The chain's CDR3 is CASSLSGRWGTDTQYF. CDR3 coding DNA: TGTGCCAGCAGTCTGTCCGGGAGGTGGGGCACAGATACGCAGTATTTT.

The chain is built from TRBV7-3 and TRBJ2-3; D is unclear. Per germline, CDR1 SGHTA and CDR2 FQGTGA. The CDR3 has 13 residues. The V end lost 5 bases, the J end lost 3 bases, and 9 bases lay between the germline ends. CDR3 amino acids: CASSTDWTDTQYF. CDR3 DNA: TGTGCCAGCAGCACTGATTGGACAGATACGCAGTATTTT.

Comment on this clone: Its ends do not fully match the called genes, so a read error is possible. V is TRBV9 and J is TRBJ2-1; D gene uncertain. Per germline, CDR1 SGDLS and CDR2 YYNGEE. The CDR3 is 13 residues long. Here the CDR3 reads CASSVDGLGSLIF. The CDR3 DNA is TGTGCCAGCAGCGTAGATGGGCTAGGAAGTTTGATCTTC.

This clone turned up a few times. CDR3 protein: CSVTRAGEQYF. CDR3 DNA: TGCAGTGTTACCAGGGCCGGCGAGCAGTACTTC. The genes are TRBV20-1 and TRBJ2-7; D possibly corresponds to TRBD1 (5 bases). The CDR3 runs 11 residues. CDR1 and CDR2 from the germline V gene are DFQATT and SNEGSKA (reference sequence). Trimming shortened V by 7 bases and J by 6 bases, and 13 bases separated the two germline ends.

The chain has TRBV7-2 and TRBJ2-5; tentative D call: TRBD2 (7 bases). Gene TRBJ2-7 matches the end of the DNA better, so the J call may be wrong. Germline CDR1 and CDR2: SGHTA and FQGNSA. The CDR3 has 15 residues. The DNA of the CDR3 is TGTGCCAGCAGCAAACTTGGGGGGGCCAACTACGAGCAGTACTTC. It translates to CASSKLGGANYEQYF.

V gene TRBV29-1 combines with J gene TRBJ2-7; 7 bases match TRBD1. This CDR3 is built from 11 residues. Germline V CDR1 and CDR2: SQVTM, ANQGSEA. The ends lost 4 bases at V and 12 bases at J; junction bases unmatched: 9. CDR3 region: CSVGRQGRRYF. The CDR3 DNA reads TGCAGCGTTGGGCGACAGGGCCGGAGGTACTTC.

Of note for this clone: Other nucleotide sequences from this sample produce the same CDR3. This chain links TRBV7-9 with TRBJ1-2, with D hard to call. V gave up 5 bases and J gave up 5 bases, with 6 bases separating them. Germline assignment: CDR1 SEHNR and CDR2 FQNEAQ (reference sequence). The CDR3 spans 11 residues. The CDR3 protein is CASSPSYGYTF. The CDR3 bases are TGTGCCAGCAGCCCCTCGTATGGCTACACCTTC.

The chain carries TRBV19 and TRBJ1-5; D gene uncertain. CDR3 length equals 12 residues. V lost 6 bases and J 4 bases, leaving 7 bases between the germline ends. The germline V gene has CDR1 LNHDA and CDR2 SQIVND (reference sequence). CDR3 region: CASREVNQPQHF. CDR3 in DNA: TGTGCCAGTAGAGAGGTTAATCAGCCCCAGCATTTT.

The rearrangement joins TRBV6-1 to TRBJ2-5; D unclear. The better agreement between TRBJ2-7 and the DNA end casts doubt on the J call. This CDR3 has 12 residues. Germline CDR1 MNHNS, CDR2 SASEGT. The CDR3 DNA reads as TGTGCCAGCAGTGTCGGAGCCTACGAGCAGTACTTC. Protein: CASSVGAYEQYF.

The gene calls are TRBV5-1 and TRBJ2-5, with TRBD1 matching 7 bases. The CDR3 has 13 amino acids. V was pared by 4 bases and J by 3 bases, with 3 bases of the junction left unmatched. Looked up from germline, CDR1 is SGHRS and CDR2 is YFSETQ. The CDR3 here is CASSDDREETQYF. As DNA, the CDR3 is TGCGCCAGCAGCGACGACAGGGAAGAGACCCAGTACTTC.